A selection of T cell receptor beta chains follows, all from one sample in a study of T cell changes during pregnancy in multiple sclerosis. The protocol was immunoSEQ multiplex PCR, while the TCRdb copy is restricted to in-frame clones and leaves out a portion. This sample has under 85,000 clones, with around 90% found just once. Here the sequenced sample was peripheral blood, taken after pregnancy. These TCRs come from a female donor in good health, enrolled as a control in a pregnancy study. The CDR3 runs from the conserved cysteine through the conserved F or W. The order of the fields is V gene, J gene, D gene, clone size, CDR3 protein, CDR3 DNA. The D gene is left open where the match is weak. For some rows the clone size is stated as once, few or many, or as a class when expanded; others skip it.

V gene: TRBV25-1; J gene: TRBJ2-5; D gene: .; clone size: .; CDR3 protein: CASSQGGGVQYF; CDR3 DNA: TGTGCCAGCAGTCAGGGAGGGGGAGTTCAGTACTTC
V gene: TRBV4-2; J gene: TRBJ1-5; D gene: TRBD1; clone size: .; CDR3 protein: CASSQGSGGPQHF; CDR3 DNA: TGTGCCAGCAGCCAAGGATCAGGGGGGCCCCAGCATTTT
V gene: TRBV6-1; J gene: TRBJ1-4; D gene: .; clone size: .; CDR3 protein: CASSDRQTGKEAEKLFF; CDR3 DNA: TGTGCCAGCAGTGACCGTCAAACGGGAAAAGAAGCTGAAAAACTGTTTTTT
V gene: TRBV6-5; J gene: TRBJ1-2; D gene: .; clone size: .; CDR3 protein: CASRDLYKSNYGYTF; CDR3 DNA: TGTGCCAGCAGGGACTTGTATAAGAGTAACTATGGCTACACCTTC
V gene: TRBV6-6; J gene: TRBJ1-1; D gene: .; clone size: .; CDR3 protein: CASSSTGNTEAFF; CDR3 DNA: TGTGCCAGCAGTTCGACGGGGAACACTGAAGCTTTCTTT
V gene: TRBV29-1; J gene: TRBJ2-1; D gene: TRBD2; clone size: .; CDR3 protein: CSVAFRGTSGREQFF; CDR3 DNA: TGCAGCGTGGCCTTCCGAGGGACTAGCGGGCGTGAGCAGTTCTTC
V gene: TRBV6-5; J gene: TRBJ1-2; D gene: .; clone size: once; CDR3 protein: CASSYVQGDGYTF; CDR3 DNA: TGTGCCAGCAGTTACGTCCAAGGGGATGGCTACACCTTC
V gene: TRBV2; J gene: TRBJ1-1; D gene: .; clone size: few; CDR3 protein: CASGLGDTEAFF; CDR3 DNA: TGTGCCAGCGGACTAGGGGACACTGAAGCTTTCTTT
V gene: TRBV18; J gene: TRBJ2-6; D gene: TRBD1; clone size: .; CDR3 protein: CASSPKGQGGSGANVLTF; CDR3 DNA: TGTGCCAGCTCACCTAAGGGACAGGGAGGATCTGGGGCCAACGTCCTGACTTTC
V gene: TRBV27; J gene: TRBJ1-2; D gene: .; clone size: few; CDR3 protein: CASSSLRGGYTF; CDR3 DNA: TGTGCCAGCAGTTCCCTCCGGGGAGGCTACACCTTC
V gene: TRBV19; J gene: TRBJ2-7; D gene: .; clone size: once; CDR3 protein: CASSGAVHGQYF; CDR3 DNA: TGTGCCAGTAGTGGGGCCGTACACGGGCAGTACTTC
V gene: TRBV5-6; J gene: TRBJ1-4; D gene: TRBD1; clone size: .; CDR3 protein: CASSSYTRTGKNEKLFF; CDR3 DNA: TGTGCCAGCAGCTCCTACACTAGGACAGGGAAGAATGAAAAACTGTTTTTT
V gene: TRBV30; J gene: TRBJ1-2; D gene: .; clone size: .; CDR3 protein: CAWSVQYGTRYGYTF; CDR3 DNA: TGTGCCTGGAGTGTACAGTACGGCACTAGATATGGCTACACCTTC
V gene: TRBV2; J gene: TRBJ2-1; D gene: .; clone size: .; CDR3 protein: CASSDGLINEQFF; CDR3 DNA: TGTGCCAGCAGTGACGGACTTATAAATGAGCAGTTCTTC
V gene: TRBV5-4; J gene: TRBJ1-1; D gene: .; clone size: .; CDR3 protein: CASSWGEFNTEAFF; CDR3 DNA: TGTGCCAGCAGCTGGGGGGAGTTTAACACTGAAGCTTTCTTT
V gene: TRBV9; J gene: TRBJ2-7; D gene: TRBD2; clone size: .; CDR3 protein: CASSVAVAGTYEQYF; CDR3 DNA: TGTGCCAGCAGCGTAGCTGTAGCGGGGACCTACGAGCAGTACTTC
V gene: TRBV7-2; J gene: TRBJ1-3; D gene: .; clone size: few; CDR3 protein: CASSPASVHSGNTIYF; CDR3 DNA: TGTGCCAGCAGCCCAGCAAGCGTACACTCTGGAAACACCATATATTTT
V gene: TRBV11-3; J gene: TRBJ1-3; D gene: .; clone size: .; CDR3 protein: CASSHPQEFTSGNTIYF; CDR3 DNA: TGTGCCAGCAGCCACCCGCAGGAATTTACCTCTGGAAACACCATATATTTT
V gene: TRBV5-6; J gene: TRBJ2-2; D gene: TRBD1; clone size: .; CDR3 protein: CASSNDRGRTGELFF; CDR3 DNA: TGTGCCAGCAGCAATGACAGGGGGCGTACCGGGGAGCTGTTTTTT
V gene: TRBV2; J gene: TRBJ2-5; D gene: .; clone size: .; CDR3 protein: CASSGDRKETQYF; CDR3 DNA: TGTGCCAGCAGTGGAGATAGAAAAGAGACCCAGTACTTC
V gene: TRBV27; J gene: TRBJ1-1; D gene: .; clone size: .; CDR3 protein: CASSSLQGNTEAFF; CDR3 DNA: TGTGCCAGCAGTAGTCTACAGGGGAACACTGAAGCTTTCTTT
V gene: TRBV5-4; J gene: TRBJ2-7; D gene: TRBD1; clone size: .; CDR3 protein: CASSLVGTGIYEQYF; CDR3 DNA: TGTGCCAGCAGCTTGGTTGGGACAGGGATCTACGAGCAGTACTTC
V gene: TRBV9; J gene: TRBJ1-2; D gene: TRBD1; clone size: .; CDR3 protein: CASSARTGNYGYTF; CDR3 DNA: TGTGCCAGCAGCGCCAGGACAGGGAACTATGGCTACACCTTC
V gene: TRBV11-3; J gene: TRBJ2-2; D gene: .; clone size: .; CDR3 protein: CASSLGRVRNTGELFF; CDR3 DNA: TGTGCCAGCAGCTTAGGGAGGGTCCGGAACACCGGGGAGCTGTTTTTT
V gene: TRBV11-1; J gene: TRBJ2-4; D gene: .; clone size: few; CDR3 protein: CASSLAGLAKNIQYF; CDR3 DNA: TGTGCCAGCAGCTTAGCTGGGCTAGCCAAAAACATTCAGTACTTC
V gene: TRBV7-2; J gene: TRBJ2-7; D gene: .; clone size: .; CDR3 protein: CASSLVSTGSSYEQYF; CDR3 DNA: TGTGCCAGCAGCTTAGTAAGTACAGGCAGCTCCTACGAGCAGTACTTC
V gene: TRBV30; J gene: TRBJ2-1; D gene: TRBD2; clone size: .; CDR3 protein: CAWTSGSYNEQFF; CDR3 DNA: TGTGCCTGGACTAGCGGTTCCTACAATGAGCAGTTCTTC
V gene: TRBV30; J gene: TRBJ1-5; D gene: TRBD1; clone size: .; CDR3 protein: CAWGEEDRDNQPQHF; CDR3 DNA: TGTGCCTGGGGCGAAGAGGACAGGGACAATCAGCCCCAGCATTTT
V gene: TRBV10-3; J gene: TRBJ2-7; D gene: TRBD2; clone size: .; CDR3 protein: CAISGRLAGAPYEQYF; CDR3 DNA: TGTGCCATCAGCGGGAGACTAGCGGGGGCCCCCTACGAGCAGTACTTC
V gene: TRBV6-1; J gene: TRBJ1-1; D gene: .; clone size: .; CDR3 protein: CATRKEGSITEAFF; CDR3 DNA: TGTGCCACCCGAAAGGAGGGGTCAATTACTGAAGCTTTCTTT
V gene: TRBV27; J gene: TRBJ2-1; D gene: TRBD2; clone size: .; CDR3 protein: CASGTGLPADEQFF; CDR3 DNA: TGTGCCAGCGGTACGGGACTACCCGCGGATGAGCAGTTCTTC
V gene: TRBV7-9; J gene: TRBJ2-5; D gene: TRBD1; clone size: .; CDR3 protein: CASSYRQGALQETQYF; CDR3 DNA: TGTGCCAGCAGTTACAGACAGGGGGCTCTCCAAGAGACCCAGTACTTC
V gene: TRBV19; J gene: TRBJ2-5; D gene: .; clone size: .; CDR3 protein: CASSATGTLYQETQYF; CDR3 DNA: TGTGCCAGTAGTGCAACCGGGACATTGTACCAAGAGACCCAGTACTTC
V gene: TRBV2; J gene: TRBJ2-1; D gene: TRBD2; clone size: .; CDR3 protein: CASSSGLAGASHEQFF; CDR3 DNA: TGTGCCAGCAGTTCCGGACTAGCGGGAGCGTCCCATGAGCAGTTCTTC
V gene: TRBV4-3; J gene: TRBJ1-3; D gene: .; clone size: once; CDR3 protein: CASSQDRNGDTIYF; CDR3 DNA: TGCGCCAGCAGCCAAGACCGAAACGGGGACACCATATATTTT
V gene: TRBV4-2; J gene: TRBJ2-7; D gene: .; clone size: many; CDR3 protein: CASSQDVGTGSYEQYF; CDR3 DNA: TGTGCCAGCAGCCAAGATGTAGGTACAGGGTCCTACGAGCAGTACTTC
V gene: TRBV30; J gene: TRBJ2-5; D gene: TRBD1; clone size: .; CDR3 protein: CAWRIRDRDQETQYF; CDR3 DNA: TGTGCCTGGAGAATCCGGGACAGGGATCAAGAGACCCAGTACTTC
V gene: TRBV9; J gene: TRBJ2-3; D gene: TRBD2; clone size: few; CDR3 protein: CASSDSLAGITDTQYF; CDR3 DNA: TGTGCCAGCAGCGACAGCCTAGCGGGGATCACAGATACGCAGTATTTT
V gene: TRBV29-1; J gene: TRBJ2-7; D gene: TRBD2; clone size: .; CDR3 protein: CSVGSSSGGYYEQYF; CDR3 DNA: TGCAGCGTTGGATCTTCTAGCGGGGGATACTACGAGCAGTACTTC
V gene: TRBV11-3; J gene: TRBJ2-3; D gene: .; clone size: once; CDR3 protein: CASKLMQGSTDTQYF; CDR3 DNA: TGTGCCAGCAAACTTATGCAGGGAAGCACAGATACGCAGTATTTT
V gene: TRBV29-1; J gene: TRBJ2-3; D gene: .; clone size: once; CDR3 protein: CSVEGGADTQYF; CDR3 DNA: TGCAGCGTTGAGGGAGGAGCAGATACGCAGTATTTT
V gene: TRBV30; J gene: TRBJ1-1; D gene: .; clone size: once; CDR3 protein: CAWSSGPYEAFF; CDR3 DNA: TGTGCCTGGAGTTCAGGGCCATATGAAGCTTTCTTT
V gene: TRBV5-6; J gene: TRBJ1-2; D gene: .; clone size: .; CDR3 protein: CASSAIDPFSYGYTF; CDR3 DNA: TGTGCCAGCAGCGCGATCGATCCCTTTAGCTATGGCTACACCTTC
V gene: TRBV18; J gene: TRBJ1-4; D gene: .; clone size: .; CDR3 protein: CASSSATNEKLFF; CDR3 DNA: TGTGCCAGCTCATCTGCAACTAATGAAAAACTGTTTTTT
V gene: TRBV11-2; J gene: TRBJ2-1; D gene: TRBD2; clone size: .; CDR3 protein: CASSFLAGPYNEQFF; CDR3 DNA: TGTGCCAGCAGCTTCCTAGCGGGTCCCTACAATGAGCAGTTCTTC
V gene: TRBV11-3; J gene: TRBJ2-1; D gene: TRBD2; clone size: once; CDR3 protein: CASSLGGGNNNEQFF; CDR3 DNA: TGTGCCAGCAGCTTGGGCGGGGGGAACAACAATGAGCAGTTCTTC
V gene: TRBV30; J gene: TRBJ2-5; D gene: TRBD2; clone size: .; CDR3 protein: CAWLGSGRAYQETQYF; CDR3 DNA: TGTGCCTGGTTAGGAAGCGGGAGGGCCTACCAAGAGACCCAGTACTTC